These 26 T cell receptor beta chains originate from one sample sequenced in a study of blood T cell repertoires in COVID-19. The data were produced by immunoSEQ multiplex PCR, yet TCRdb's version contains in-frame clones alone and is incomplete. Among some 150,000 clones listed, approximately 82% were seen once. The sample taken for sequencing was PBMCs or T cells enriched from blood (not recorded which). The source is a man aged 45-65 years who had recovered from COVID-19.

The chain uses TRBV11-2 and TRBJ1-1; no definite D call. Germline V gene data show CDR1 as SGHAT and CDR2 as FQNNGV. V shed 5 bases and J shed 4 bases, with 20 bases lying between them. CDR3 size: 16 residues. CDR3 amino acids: CASSVVRVAAGTEAFF. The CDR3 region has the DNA TGTGCCAGCAGCGTGGTTAGGGTGGCCGCGGGCACTGAAGCTTTCTTT.

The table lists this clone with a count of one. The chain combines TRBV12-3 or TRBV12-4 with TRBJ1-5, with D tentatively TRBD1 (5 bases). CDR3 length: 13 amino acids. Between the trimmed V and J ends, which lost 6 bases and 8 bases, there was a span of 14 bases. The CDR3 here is CASSLEGKKPQHF. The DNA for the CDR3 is TGTGCCAGCAGCCTGGAGGGGAAAAAGCCCCAGCATTTT.

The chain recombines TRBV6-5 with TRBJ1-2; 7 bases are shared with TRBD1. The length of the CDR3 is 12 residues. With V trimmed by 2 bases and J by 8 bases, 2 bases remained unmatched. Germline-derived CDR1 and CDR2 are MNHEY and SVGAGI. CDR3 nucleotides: TGTGCCAGCAGTTACACAGGGGAAGGCTACACCTTC. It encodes CASSYTGEGYTF.

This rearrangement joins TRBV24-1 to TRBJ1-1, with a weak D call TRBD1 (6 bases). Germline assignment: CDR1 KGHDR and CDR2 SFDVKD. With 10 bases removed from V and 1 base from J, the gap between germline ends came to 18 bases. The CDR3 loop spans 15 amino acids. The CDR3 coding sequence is TGTGCCACTTTATTATACAGGGAATCGAACACTGAAGCTTTCTTT. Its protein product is CATLLYRESNTEAFF.

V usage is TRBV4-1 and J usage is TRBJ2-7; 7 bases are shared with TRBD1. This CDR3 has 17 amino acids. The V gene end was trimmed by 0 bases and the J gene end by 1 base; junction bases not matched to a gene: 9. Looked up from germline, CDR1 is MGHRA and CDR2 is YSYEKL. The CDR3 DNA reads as TGCGCCAGCAGCCAAGATCTCAGGGCAGGGGGTTCCTACGAGCAGTACTTC. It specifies CASSQDLRAGGSYEQYF.

CDR3 nucleotide sequence: TGTGCCAGCAGTTTCATGCCACAAAATGAGCAGTTCTTC. It translates to CASSFMPQNEQFF. The chain uses TRBV12-3 or TRBV12-4 and TRBJ2-1; D gene ambiguous. The germline V and J ends were trimmed by 3 bases and 7 bases, with 10 bases remaining between them. The CDR3 runs 13 residues.

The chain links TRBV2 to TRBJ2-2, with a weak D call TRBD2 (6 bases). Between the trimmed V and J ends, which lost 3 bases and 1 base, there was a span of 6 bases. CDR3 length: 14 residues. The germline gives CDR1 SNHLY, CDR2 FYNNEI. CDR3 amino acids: CASSERGNTGELFF. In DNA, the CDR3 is TGTGCCAGCAGTGAGCGGGGGAACACCGGGGAGCTGTTTTTT. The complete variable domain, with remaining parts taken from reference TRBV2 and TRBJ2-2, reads EPEVTQTPSHQVTQMGQEVILRCVPISNHLYFYWYRQILGQKVEFLVSFYNNEISEKSEIFDDQFSVERPDGSNFTLKIRSTKLEDSAMYFCASSERGNTGELFFGEGSRLTVL.

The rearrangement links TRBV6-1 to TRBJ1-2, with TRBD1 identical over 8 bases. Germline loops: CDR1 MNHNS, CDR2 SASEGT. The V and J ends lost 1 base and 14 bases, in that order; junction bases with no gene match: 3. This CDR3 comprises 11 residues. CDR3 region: CASSEGTGKTF. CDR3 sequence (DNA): TGTGCCAGCAGTGAAGGGACAGGGAAGACCTTC.

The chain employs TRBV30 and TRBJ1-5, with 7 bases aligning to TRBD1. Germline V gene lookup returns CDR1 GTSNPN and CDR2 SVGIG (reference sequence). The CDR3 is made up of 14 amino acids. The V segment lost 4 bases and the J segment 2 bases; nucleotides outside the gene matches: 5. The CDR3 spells CAWTYRGGNQPQHF. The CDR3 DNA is TGTGCCTGGACATACAGGGGCGGCAATCAGCCCCAGCATTTT.

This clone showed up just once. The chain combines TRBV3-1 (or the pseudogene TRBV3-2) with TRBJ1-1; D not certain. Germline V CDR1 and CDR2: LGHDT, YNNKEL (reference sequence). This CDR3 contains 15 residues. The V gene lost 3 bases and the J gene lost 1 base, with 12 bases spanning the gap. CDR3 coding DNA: TGTGCCAGCAGCCATACCGGAGTCAAGAACACTGAAGCTTTCTTT. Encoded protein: CASSHTGVKNTEAFF.

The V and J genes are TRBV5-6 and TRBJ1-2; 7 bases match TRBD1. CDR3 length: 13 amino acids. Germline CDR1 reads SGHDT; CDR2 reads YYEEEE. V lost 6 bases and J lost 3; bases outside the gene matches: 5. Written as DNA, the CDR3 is TGTGCCAGCACCGAGACAGGGTACTATGGCTACACCTTC. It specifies CASTETGYYGYTF.

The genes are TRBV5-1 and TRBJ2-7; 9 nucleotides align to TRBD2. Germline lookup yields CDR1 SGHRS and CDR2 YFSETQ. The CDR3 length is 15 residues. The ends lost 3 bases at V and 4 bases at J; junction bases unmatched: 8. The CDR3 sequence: CASSWDGTSRYEQYF. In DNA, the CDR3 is TGCGCCAGCAGCTGGGACGGGACTAGCCGATACGAGCAGTACTTC. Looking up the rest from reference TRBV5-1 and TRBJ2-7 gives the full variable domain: KAGVTQTPRYLIKTRGQQVTLSCSPISGHRSVSWYQQTPGQGLQFLFEYFSETQRNKGNFPGRFSGRQFSNSRSEMNVSTLELGDSALYLCASSWDGTSRYEQYFGPGTRLTVT.

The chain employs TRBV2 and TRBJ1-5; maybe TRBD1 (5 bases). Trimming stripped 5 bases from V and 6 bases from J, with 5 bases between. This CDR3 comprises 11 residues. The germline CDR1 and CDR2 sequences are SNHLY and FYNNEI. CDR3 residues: CASSQGQPQHF. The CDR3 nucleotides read TGTGCCAGCAGTCAGGGTCAGCCCCAGCATTTT.

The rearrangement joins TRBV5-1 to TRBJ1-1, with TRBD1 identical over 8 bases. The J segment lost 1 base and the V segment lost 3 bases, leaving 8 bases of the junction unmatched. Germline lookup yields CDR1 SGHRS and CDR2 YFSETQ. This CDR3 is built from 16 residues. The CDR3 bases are TGCGCCAGCAGCTCGCTGTTTCAGGGGGCGAACACTGAAGCTTTCTTT. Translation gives CASSSLFQGANTEAFF.

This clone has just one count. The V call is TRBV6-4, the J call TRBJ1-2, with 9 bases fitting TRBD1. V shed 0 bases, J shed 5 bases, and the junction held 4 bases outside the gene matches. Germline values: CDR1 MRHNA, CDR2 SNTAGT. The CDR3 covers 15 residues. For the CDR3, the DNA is TGTGCCAGCAGTGACTCGGACAGGGGTTGGTATGGCTACACCTTC. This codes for CASSDSDRGWYGYTF.

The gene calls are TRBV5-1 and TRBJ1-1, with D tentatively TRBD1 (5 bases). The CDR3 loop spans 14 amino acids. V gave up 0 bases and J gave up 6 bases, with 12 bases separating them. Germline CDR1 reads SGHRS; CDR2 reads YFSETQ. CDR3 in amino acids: CASSLEAGRAEAFF. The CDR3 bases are TGCGCCAGCAGCTTGGAGGCGGGGCGAGCTGAAGCTTTCTTT.

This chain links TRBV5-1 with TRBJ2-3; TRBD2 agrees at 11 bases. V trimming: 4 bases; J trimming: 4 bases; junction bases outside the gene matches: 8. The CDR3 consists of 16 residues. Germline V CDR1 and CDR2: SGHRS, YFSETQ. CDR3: CASSTRLAGSSDTQYF. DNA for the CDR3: TGCGCCAGCAGCACCAGACTAGCGGGGTCGTCAGATACGCAGTATTTT.

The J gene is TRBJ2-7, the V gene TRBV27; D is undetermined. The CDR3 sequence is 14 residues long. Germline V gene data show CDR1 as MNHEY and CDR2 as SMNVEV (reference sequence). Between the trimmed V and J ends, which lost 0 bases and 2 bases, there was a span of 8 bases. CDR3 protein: CASSLSAQTYEQYF. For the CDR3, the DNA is TGTGCCAGCAGTTTATCGGCACAGACCTACGAGCAGTACTTC.

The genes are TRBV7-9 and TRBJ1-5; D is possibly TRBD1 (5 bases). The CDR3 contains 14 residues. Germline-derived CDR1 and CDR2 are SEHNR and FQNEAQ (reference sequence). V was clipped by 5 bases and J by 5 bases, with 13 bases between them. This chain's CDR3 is CASSRGDGYQPQHF. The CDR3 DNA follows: TGTGCCAGCAGCCGCGGGGACGGTTATCAGCCCCAGCATTTT.

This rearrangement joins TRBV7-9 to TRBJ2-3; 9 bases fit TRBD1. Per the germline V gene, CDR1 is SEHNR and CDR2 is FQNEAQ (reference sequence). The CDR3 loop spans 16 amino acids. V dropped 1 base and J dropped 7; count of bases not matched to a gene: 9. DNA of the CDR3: TGTGCCAGCAGCTTAGTACAGGGGGCGGTGCGAAATACGCAGTATTTT. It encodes CASSLVQGAVRNTQYF. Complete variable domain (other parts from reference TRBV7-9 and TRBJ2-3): DTGVSQNPRHKITKRGQNVTFRCDPISEHNRLYWYRQTLGQGPEFLTYFQNEAQLEKSRLLSDRFSAERPKGSFSTLEIQRTEQGDSAMYLCASSLVQGAVRNTQYFGPGTRLTVL.

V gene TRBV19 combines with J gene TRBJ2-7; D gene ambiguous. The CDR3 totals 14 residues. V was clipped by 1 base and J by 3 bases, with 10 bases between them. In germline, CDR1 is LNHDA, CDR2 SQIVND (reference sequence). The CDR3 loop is CASSIGLWSYEQYF. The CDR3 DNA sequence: TGTGCCAGTAGTATAGGTCTTTGGAGCTACGAGCAGTACTTC.

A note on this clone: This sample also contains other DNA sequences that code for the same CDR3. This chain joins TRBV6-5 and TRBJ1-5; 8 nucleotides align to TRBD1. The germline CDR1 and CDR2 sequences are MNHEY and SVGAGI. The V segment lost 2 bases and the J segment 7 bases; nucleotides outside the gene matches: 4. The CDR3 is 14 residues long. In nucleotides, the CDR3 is TGTGCCAGCAGTTACACCGGACAGGGCCAGCCCCAGCATTTT. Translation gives CASSYTGQGQPQHF.

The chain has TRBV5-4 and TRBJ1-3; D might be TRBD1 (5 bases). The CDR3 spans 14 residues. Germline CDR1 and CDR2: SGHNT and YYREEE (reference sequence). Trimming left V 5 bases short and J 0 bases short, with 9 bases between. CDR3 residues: CASRKDTSGNTIYF. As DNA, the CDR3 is TGTGCCAGCAGAAAGGACACCTCTGGAAACACCATATATTTT.

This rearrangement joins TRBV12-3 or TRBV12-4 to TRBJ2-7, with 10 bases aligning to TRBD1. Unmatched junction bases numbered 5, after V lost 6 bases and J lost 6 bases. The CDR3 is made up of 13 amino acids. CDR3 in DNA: TGTGCCAGCAGGACAGGGGGCTCTGGCGAGCAGTACTTC. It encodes CASRTGGSGEQYF.

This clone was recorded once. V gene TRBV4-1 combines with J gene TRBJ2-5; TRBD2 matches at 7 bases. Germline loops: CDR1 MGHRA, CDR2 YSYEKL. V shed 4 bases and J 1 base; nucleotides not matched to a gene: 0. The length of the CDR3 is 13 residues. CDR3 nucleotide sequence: TGCGCCAGCAGCCGGGGGGGCCAAGAGACCCAGTACTTC. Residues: CASSRGGQETQYF.

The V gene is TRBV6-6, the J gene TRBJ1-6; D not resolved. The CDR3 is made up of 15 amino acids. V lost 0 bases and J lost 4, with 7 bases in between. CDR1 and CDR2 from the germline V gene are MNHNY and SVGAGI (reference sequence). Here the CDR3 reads CASSYSDTYNSPLHF. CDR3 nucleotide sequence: TGTGCCAGCAGTTACTCTGACACTTATAATTCACCCCTCCACTTT.